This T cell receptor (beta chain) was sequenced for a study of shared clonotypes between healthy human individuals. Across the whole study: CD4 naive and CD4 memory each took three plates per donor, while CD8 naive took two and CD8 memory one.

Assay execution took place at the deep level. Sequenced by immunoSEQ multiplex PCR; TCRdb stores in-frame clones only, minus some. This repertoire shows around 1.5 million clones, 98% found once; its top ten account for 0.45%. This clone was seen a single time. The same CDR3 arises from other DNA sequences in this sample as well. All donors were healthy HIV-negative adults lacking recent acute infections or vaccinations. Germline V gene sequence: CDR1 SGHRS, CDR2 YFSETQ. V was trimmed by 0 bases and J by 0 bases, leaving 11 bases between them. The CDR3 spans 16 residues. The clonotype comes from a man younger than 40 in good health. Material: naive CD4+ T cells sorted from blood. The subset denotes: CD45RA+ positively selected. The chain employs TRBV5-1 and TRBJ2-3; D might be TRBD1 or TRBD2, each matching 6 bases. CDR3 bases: TGCGCCAGCAGCTTGGATAGGGGGACTAGCACAGATACGCAGTATTTT. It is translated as CASSLDRGTSTDTQYF.